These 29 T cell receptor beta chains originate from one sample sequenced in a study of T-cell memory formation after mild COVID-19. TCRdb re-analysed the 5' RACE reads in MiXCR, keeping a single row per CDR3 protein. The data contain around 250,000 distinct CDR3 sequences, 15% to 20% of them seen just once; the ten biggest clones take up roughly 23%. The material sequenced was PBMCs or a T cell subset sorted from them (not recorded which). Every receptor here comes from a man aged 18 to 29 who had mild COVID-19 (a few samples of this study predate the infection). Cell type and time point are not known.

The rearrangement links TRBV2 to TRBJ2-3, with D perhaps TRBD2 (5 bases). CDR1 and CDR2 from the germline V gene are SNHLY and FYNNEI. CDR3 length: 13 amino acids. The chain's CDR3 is CAKRRGSPDTQYF. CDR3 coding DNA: TGTGCGAAACGACGGGGTAGCCCAGATACGCAGTATTTT. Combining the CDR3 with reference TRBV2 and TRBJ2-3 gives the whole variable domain EPEVTQTPSHQVTQMGQEVILRCVPISNHLYFYWYRQILGQKVEFLVSFYNNEISEKSEIFDDQFSVERPDGSNFTLKIRSTKLEDSAMYFCAKRRGSPDTQYFGPGTRLTVL.

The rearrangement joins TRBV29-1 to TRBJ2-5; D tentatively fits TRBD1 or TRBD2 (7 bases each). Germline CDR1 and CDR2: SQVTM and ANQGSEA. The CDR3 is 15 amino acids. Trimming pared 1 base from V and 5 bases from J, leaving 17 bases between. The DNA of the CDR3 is TGCAGCGTTGAAGTACAGGGGAGGGTGACGGAGACCCAGTACTTC. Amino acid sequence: CSVEVQGRVTETQYF.

In DNA, the CDR3 is TGTGCCAGCTCACTCTCACCCCCCGGGGGATCCTCCTACAATGAGCAGTTCTTC. This encodes CASSLSPPGGSSYNEQFF. V gene TRBV18 combines with J gene TRBJ2-1, with D tentatively TRBD2 (6 bases). The V gene lost 4 bases and the J gene lost 0 bases, with 19 bases spanning the gap. Germline lookup yields CDR1 KGHSH and CDR2 LQKENI. This CDR3 comprises 18 residues.

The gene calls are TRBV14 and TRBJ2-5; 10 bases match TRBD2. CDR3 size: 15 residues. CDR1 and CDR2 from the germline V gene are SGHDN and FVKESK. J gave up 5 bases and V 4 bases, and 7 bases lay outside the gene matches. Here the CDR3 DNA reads TGTGCCAGCAGCCCCCTAGCGGGGGCCAGGGAGACCCAGTACTTC. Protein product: CASSPLAGARETQYF.

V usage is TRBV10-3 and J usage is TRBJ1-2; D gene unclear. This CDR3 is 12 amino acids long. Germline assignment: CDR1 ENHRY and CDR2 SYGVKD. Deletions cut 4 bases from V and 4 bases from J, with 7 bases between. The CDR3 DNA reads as TGTGCCATCAGTGTAAACAGCTATGGCTACACCTTC. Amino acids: CAISVNSYGYTF.

For the CDR3, the DNA is TGTGCCAGCAGTCAAGGACACGAAGAGACCCAGTACTTC. Its protein product is CASSQGHEETQYF. The genes are TRBV12-3 or TRBV12-4 and TRBJ2-5; a weak D match, TRBD1 (5 bases). The V end was cut by 5 bases, the J end by 3 bases, with 10 bases between. The CDR3 has 13 amino acids.

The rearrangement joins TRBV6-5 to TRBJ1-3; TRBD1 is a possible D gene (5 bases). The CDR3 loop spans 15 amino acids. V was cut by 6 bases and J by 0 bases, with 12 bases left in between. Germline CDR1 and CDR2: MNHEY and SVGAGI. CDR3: CASSWGRGSGNTIYF. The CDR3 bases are TGTGCCAGCAGCTGGGGACGGGGCTCTGGAAACACCATATATTTT.

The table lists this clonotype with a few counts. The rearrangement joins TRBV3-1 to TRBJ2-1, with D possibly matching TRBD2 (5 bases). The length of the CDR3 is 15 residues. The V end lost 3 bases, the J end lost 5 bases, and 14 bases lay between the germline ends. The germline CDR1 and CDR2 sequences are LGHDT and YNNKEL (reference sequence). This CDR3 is CASSHQVGMNNEQFF. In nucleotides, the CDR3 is TGTGCCAGCAGCCACCAAGTCGGGATGAACAATGAGCAGTTCTTC.

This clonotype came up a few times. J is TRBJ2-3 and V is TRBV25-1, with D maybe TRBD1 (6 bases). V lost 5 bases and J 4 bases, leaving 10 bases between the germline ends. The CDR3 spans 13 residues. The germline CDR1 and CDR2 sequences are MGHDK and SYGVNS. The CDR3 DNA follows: TGTGCCAGCAGTCTGGGGGCCCCAGATACGCAGTATTTT. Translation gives CASSLGAPDTQYF. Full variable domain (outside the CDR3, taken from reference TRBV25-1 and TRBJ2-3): EADIYQTPRYLVIGTGKKITLECSQTMGHDKMYWYQQDPGMELHLIHYSYGVNSTEKGDLSSESTVSRIRTEHFPLTLESARPSHTSQYLCASSLGAPDTQYFGPGTRLTVL.

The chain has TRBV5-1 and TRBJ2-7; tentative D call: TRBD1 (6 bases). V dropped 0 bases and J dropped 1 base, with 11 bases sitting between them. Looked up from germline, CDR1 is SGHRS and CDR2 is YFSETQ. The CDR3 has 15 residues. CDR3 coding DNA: TGCGCCAGCAGCTTGGGCGCCAGGGGATCCTACGAGCAGTACTTC. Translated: CASSLGARGSYEQYF.

CDR3 amino acids: CASSLGLYPNYGYTF. The CDR3 DNA reads as TGTGCCAGCAGCTTGGGTTTATATCCTAACTATGGCTACACCTTC. The chain combines TRBV5-4 with TRBJ1-2, with no clear D. Trimming took 0 bases from V and 0 from J, leaving 9 bases between them. CDR1 is SGHNT, CDR2 YYREEE, per germline (reference sequence). The CDR3 is made up of 15 amino acids. Combining the CDR3 with reference TRBV5-4 and TRBJ1-2 gives the whole variable domain ETGVTQSPTHLIKTRGQQVTLRCSSQSGHNTVSWYQQALGQGPQFIFQYYREEENGRGNFPPRFSGLQFPNYSSELNVNALELDDSALYLCASSLGLYPNYGYTFGSGTRLTVV.

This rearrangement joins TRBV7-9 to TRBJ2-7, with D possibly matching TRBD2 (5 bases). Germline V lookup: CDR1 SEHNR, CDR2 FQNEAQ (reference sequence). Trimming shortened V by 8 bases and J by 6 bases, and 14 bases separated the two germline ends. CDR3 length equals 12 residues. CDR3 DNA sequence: TGTGCCAGCGGAGGTGGGGTAGGCGAGCAGTACTTC. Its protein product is CASGGGVGEQYF.

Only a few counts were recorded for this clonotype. The DNA of the CDR3 is TGTGCCAGCATGGAAGGACAGAACACCGGGGAGCTGTTTTTT. Translating gives CASMEGQNTGELFF. The V gene is TRBV6-4, the J gene TRBJ2-2; weak D call: TRBD1 (5 bases). Trimming left V 7 bases short and J 1 base short, with 10 bases between. Germline values: CDR1 MRHNA, CDR2 SNTAGT. The CDR3 sequence is 14 residues long.

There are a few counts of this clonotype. CDR3 region: CASSLGGVGEKLFF. The CDR3 region has the DNA TGTGCCAGCAGTTTAGGGGGGGTCGGTGAAAAACTGTTTTTT. The chain carries TRBV12-3 or TRBV12-4 and TRBJ1-4, with TRBD1 as a possible D gene (5 bases). The CDR3 consists of 14 residues. Trimming removed 1 base at V and 7 bases at J, with 10 bases between.

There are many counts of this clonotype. The CDR3 spells CASSPRTSGASTDTQYF. For the CDR3, the DNA is TGTGCCAGCAGCCCAAGGACTAGCGGGGCTAGCACAGATACGCAGTATTTT. The rearrangement joins TRBV7-2 to TRBJ2-3; 12 bases are a match to TRBD2. CDR1 and CDR2 from the germline V gene are SGHTA and FQGNSA. There are 17 residues in the CDR3. V trimming: 5 bases; J trimming: 0 bases; junction bases outside the gene matches: 6.

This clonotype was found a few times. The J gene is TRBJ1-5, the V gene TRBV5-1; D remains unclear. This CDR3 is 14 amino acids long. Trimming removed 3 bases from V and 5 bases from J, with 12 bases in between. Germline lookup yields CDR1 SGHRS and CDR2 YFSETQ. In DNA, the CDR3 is TGCGCCAGCAGCTGGACCCCGGGAGATCAGCCCCAGCATTTT. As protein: CASSWTPGDQPQHF.

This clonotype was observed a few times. The CDR3 DNA is TGCAGCGTTGAAGTAAGGGGACAGGGGGAGACCCAGTACTTC. It is translated as CSVEVRGQGETQYF. The gene calls are TRBV29-1 and TRBJ2-5; TRBD1 matches 10 bases. V lost 1 base and J lost 5; bases outside the gene matches: 4. This CDR3 contains 14 residues. Germline assignment: CDR1 SQVTM and CDR2 ANQGSEA.

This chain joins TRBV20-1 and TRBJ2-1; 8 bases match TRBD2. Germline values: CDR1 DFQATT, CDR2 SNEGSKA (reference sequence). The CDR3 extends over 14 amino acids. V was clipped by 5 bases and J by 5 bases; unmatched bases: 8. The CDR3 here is CSASRGGPHNEQFF. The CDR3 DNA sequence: TGCAGTGCTTCCCGGGGGGGCCCCCACAATGAGCAGTTCTTC.

The CDR3 spells CASSPGTLERTQYF. CDR3 bases: TGCGCCAGCAGTCCGGGGACATTAGAGAGGACCCAGTACTTC. The chain uses TRBV23-1 and TRBJ2-5, with D tentatively TRBD1 (6 bases). TRBV23-1 qualifies as an ORF whose function is uncertain. This CDR3 has 14 residues. V gave up 4 bases and J gave up 7 bases, with 16 bases separating them.

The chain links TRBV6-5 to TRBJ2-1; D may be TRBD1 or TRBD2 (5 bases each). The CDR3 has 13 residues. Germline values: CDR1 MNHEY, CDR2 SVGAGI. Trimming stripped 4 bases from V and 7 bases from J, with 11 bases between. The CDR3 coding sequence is TGTGCCAGCAGTTGGGACGGGAAGAATGAGCAGTTCTTC. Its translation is CASSWDGKNEQFF.

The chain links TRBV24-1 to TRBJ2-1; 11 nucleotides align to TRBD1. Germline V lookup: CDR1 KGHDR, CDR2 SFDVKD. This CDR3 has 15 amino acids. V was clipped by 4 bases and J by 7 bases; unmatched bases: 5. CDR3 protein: CATSDPGQGGNEQFF. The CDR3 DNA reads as TGTGCCACCAGTGACCCGGGACAGGGGGGAAATGAGCAGTTCTTC.

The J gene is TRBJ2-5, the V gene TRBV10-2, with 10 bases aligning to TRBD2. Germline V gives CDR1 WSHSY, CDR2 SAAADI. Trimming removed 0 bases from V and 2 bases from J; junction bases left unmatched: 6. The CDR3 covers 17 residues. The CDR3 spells CASSESEVAGGQETQYF. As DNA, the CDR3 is TGCGCCAGCAGTGAGTCGGAGGTAGCGGGGGGTCAAGAGACCCAGTACTTC.

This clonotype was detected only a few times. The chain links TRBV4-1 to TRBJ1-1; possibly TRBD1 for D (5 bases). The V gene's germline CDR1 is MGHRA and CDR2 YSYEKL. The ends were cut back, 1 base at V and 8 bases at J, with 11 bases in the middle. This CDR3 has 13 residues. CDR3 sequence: CASSQGHRTEAFF. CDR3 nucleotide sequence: TGCGCCAGCAGCCAAGGTCACAGGACCGAAGCTTTCTTT.

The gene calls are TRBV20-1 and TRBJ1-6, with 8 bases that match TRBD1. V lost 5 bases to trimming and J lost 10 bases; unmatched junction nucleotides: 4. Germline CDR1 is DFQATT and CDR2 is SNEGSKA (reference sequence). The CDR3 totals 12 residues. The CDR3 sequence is CSARQGISPLHF. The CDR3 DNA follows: TGCAGTGCTCGACAGGGGATCTCACCCCTCCACTTT.

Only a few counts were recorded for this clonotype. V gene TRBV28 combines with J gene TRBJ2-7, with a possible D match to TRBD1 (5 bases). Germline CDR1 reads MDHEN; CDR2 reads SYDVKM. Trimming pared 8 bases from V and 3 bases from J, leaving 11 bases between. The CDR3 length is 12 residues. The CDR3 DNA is TGTGCCAGCGGACGACAGAGCTACGAGCAGTACGTC. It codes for CASGRQSYEQYV.

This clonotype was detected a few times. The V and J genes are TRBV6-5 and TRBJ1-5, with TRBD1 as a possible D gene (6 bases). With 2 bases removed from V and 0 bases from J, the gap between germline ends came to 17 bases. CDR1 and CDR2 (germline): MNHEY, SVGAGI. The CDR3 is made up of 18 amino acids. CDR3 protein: CASSYGNNRVDSNQPQHF. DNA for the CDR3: TGTGCCAGCAGTTACGGTAACAACAGGGTGGATAGCAATCAGCCCCAGCATTTT.

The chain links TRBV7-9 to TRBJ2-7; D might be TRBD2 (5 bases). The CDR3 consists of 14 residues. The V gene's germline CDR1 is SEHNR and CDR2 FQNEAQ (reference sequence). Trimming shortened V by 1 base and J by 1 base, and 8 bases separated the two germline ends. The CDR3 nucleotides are TGTGCCAGCAGCTTAGGGTCGGGATCCTACGAGCAGTACTTC. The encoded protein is CASSLGSGSYEQYF.

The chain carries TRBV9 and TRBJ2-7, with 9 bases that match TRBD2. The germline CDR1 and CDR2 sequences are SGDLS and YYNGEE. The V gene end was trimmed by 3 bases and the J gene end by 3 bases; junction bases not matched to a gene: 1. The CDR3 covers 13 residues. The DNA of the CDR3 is TGTGCCAGCAGCGCTAGCGGGAACTACGAGCAGTACTTC. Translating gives CASSASGNYEQYF.

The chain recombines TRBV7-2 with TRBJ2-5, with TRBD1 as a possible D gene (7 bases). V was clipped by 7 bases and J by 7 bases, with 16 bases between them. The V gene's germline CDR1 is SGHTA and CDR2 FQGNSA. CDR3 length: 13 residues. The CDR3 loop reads CASIYDREATQYF. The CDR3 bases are TGTGCCAGCATCTATGACAGGGAGGCGACCCAGTACTTC.